This T cell receptor (beta chain) was captured by sequencing in a study of OX40 agonist ivuxolimab in advanced cancers. Study background: The patients received agonistic anti-OX40 (CD134) antibody ivuxolimab. Participants averaged about 60 years of age (range about 23 to 80) and were roughly 80% male. Study results and limitations: Both CD4+ and CD8+ T cell populations in blood had undergone clonal expansion by week 6 at 0.1 to 3.0 mg/kg.

About this clone itself: As yet, its antigen is unknown.

This CDR3 contains 14 residues. With V trimmed by 3 bases and J by 5 bases, 4 bases remained unmatched. Germline V gene sequence: CDR1 LNHDA, CDR2 SQIVND (reference sequence). Libraries were prepared by immunoSEQ multiplex PCR; TCRdb keeps only in-frame clonotypes and omits some of them. The table includes approximately 94,000 clones, more than 85% detected once. The clonotype was recovered from an adult with an advanced solid tumor such as melanoma, head and neck, liver or kidney cancer. The input for sequencing was CD4+ or CD8+ T cells sorted from blood, taken in a trial of the OX40 agonist ivuxolimab. This sequence joins TRBV19 and TRBJ1-5, with 7 bases aligning to TRBD1. CDR3: CASSMTGLDQPQHF. CDR3 in DNA: TGTGCCAGTAGTATGACAGGGCTCGATCAGCCCCAGCATTTT. Full variable domain (rest looked up from reference TRBV19 and TRBJ1-5): DGGITQSPKYLFRKEGQNVTLSCEQNLNHDAMYWYRQDPGQGLRLIYYSQIVNDFQKGDIAEGYSVSREKKESFPLTVTSAQKNPTAFYLCASSMTGLDQPQHFGDGTRLSIL.